This TCR beta chain was found in a study of CD4 T cells in relation to SARS-CoV-2 and coronaviruses. Points from the study as a whole: No crossreactivity against non-spike viral proteins was tested here. The assay detects memory recall responses, not culture-primed primary responses.

Regarding this clone: Its specificity is unknown.

Data came from immunoSEQ multiplex PCR; TCRdb stores just in-frame clones and leaves some out. The sample shows 55,000 to 75,000 clones, around 87% of them seen only once. Germline assignment: CDR1 LNHDA and CDR2 SQIVND (reference sequence). Trimming removed 3 bases from V and 4 bases from J, with 16 bases in between. This CDR3 is built from 15 residues. Unexposed donor CD4+ T cells date from about 2010-2019, before the COVID-19 pandemic. Naive and memory CD4+ T cells came from enriched cryopreserved PBMCs. This chain uses TRBV19 with TRBJ2-7; D is unclear. The specimen sequenced was memory CD4+ T cells from PBMCs. The TCR was taken from a human donor in good health. The CDR3, as DNA: TGTGCCAGTAGTATTTTTAGGAGCTCCAATTACGAGCAGTACTTC. Translating it yields CASSIFRSSNYEQYF.